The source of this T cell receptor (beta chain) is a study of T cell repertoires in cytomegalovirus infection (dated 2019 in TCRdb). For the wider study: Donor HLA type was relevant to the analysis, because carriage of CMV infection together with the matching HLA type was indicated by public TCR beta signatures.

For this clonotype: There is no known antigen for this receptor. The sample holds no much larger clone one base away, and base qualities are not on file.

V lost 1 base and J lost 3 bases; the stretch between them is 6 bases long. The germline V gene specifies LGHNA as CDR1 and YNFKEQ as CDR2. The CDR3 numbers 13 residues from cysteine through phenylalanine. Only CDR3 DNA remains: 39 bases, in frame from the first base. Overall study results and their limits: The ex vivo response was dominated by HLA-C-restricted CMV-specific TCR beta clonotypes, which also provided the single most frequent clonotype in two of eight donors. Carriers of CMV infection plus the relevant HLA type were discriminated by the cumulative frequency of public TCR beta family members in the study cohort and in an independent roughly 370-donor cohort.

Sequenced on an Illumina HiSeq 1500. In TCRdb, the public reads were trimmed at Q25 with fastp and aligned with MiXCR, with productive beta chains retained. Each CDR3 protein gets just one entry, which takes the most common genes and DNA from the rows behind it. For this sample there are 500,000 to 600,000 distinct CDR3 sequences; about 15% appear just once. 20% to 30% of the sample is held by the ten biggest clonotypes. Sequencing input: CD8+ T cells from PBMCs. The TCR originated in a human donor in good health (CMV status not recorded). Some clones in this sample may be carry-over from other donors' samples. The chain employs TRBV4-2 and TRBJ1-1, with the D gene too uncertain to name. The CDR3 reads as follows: CASSQGWDTEAFF. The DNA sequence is TGTGCCAGCAGCCAAGGATGGGACACTGAAGCTTTCTTT.